This TCR beta chain was captured by sequencing in a study of cytomegalovirus exposure and HLA in healthy donors. Study overall: The 120 validation repertoires used the same platform as the roughly 720 first-cohort repertoires (as reported by a later analysis). Study-level points and caveats: Reportedly, diagnosis of cytomegalovirus status by the classifier showed high specificity and sensitivity.

Clones were read by immunoSEQ multiplex PCR, and TCRdb kept only the in-frame ones, dropping some. This sample has 300,000 to 350,000 clones; roughly 90% occur once, and the top ten carry around 1%. In the case of this clone: Its antigen is undetermined.

Per germline, CDR1 SQVTM and CDR2 ANQGSEA. CDR3 size: 13 residues. The junction had 6 bases not matched to a gene; V was cut back by 6 bases and J by 4 bases. The clonotype originates from a man in his thirties or forties in good health and CMV-seronegative. The chain links TRBV29-1 to TRBJ1-1, with 9 positions matching TRBD1. Sequencing was performed on PBMCs. As DNA, the CDR3 is TGCAGCGTCGAAATGGACAGGGGCACTGAAGCTTTCTTT. This translates into CSVEMDRGTEAFF.